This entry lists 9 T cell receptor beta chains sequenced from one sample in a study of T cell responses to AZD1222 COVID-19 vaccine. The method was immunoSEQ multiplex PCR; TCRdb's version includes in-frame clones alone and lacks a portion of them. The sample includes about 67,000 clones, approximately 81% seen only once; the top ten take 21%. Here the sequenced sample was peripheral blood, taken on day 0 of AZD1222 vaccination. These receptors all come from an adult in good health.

As DNA, the CDR3 is TGTGCCAGCAGCTTAGAGTCAGGGAACTATGGCTACACCTTC. Amino acids: CASSLESGNYGYTF. The rearrangement links TRBV7-9 to TRBJ1-2, with a tentative D call TRBD1 (5 bases). V was trimmed by 1 base and J by 2 bases, leaving 8 bases between them. The CDR3 loop spans 14 amino acids. CDR1 and CDR2 from the germline V gene are SEHNR and FQNEAQ (reference sequence).

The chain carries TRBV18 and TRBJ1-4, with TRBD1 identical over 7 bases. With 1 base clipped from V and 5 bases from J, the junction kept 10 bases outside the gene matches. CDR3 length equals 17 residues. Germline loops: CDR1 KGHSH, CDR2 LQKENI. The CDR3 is CASSPLPRDSQNEKLFF. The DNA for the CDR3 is TGTGCCAGCTCACCACTTCCCCGGGACAGTCAAAATGAAAAACTGTTTTTT.

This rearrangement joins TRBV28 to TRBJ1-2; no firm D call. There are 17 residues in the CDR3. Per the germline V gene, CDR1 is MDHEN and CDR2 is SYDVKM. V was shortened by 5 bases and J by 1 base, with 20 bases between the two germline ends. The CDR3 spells CASSLPLGRPGNYGYTF. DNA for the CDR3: TGTGCCAGCAGTCTCCCTCTGGGCAGGCCGGGTAACTATGGCTACACCTTC.

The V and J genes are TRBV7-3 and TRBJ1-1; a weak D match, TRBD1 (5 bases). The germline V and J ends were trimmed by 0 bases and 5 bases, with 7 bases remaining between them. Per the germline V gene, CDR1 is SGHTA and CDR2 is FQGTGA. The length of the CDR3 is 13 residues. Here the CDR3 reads CASSLTWGTEAFF. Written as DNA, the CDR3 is TGTGCCAGCAGCTTAACCTGGGGGACTGAAGCTTTCTTT.

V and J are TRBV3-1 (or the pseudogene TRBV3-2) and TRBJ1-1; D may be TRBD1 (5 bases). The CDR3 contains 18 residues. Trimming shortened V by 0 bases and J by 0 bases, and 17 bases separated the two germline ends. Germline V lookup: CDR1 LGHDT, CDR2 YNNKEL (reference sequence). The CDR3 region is CASSQDRGVQIVNTEAFF. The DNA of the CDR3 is TGTGCCAGCAGCCAAGATAGAGGGGTACAAATAGTGAACACTGAAGCTTTCTTT.

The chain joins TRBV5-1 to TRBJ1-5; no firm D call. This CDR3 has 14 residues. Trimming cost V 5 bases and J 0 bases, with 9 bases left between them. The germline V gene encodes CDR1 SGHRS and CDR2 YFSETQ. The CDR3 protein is CASRKDNSNQPQHF. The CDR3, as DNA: TGCGCCAGCAGGAAAGACAATAGCAATCAGCCCCAGCATTTT.

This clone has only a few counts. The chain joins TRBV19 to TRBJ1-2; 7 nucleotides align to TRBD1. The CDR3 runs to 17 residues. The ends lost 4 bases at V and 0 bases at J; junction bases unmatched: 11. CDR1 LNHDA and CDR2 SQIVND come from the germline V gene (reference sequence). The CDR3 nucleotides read TGTGCCAGTAGTAACACCAGGGGGTATAAGACTAACTATGGCTACACCTTC. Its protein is CASSNTRGYKTNYGYTF.

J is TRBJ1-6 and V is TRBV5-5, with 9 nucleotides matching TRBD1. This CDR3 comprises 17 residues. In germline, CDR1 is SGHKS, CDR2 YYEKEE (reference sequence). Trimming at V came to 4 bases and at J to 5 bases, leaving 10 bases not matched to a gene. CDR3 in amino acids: CASSGIPGQGNNSPLHF. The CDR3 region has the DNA TGTGCCAGCAGCGGGATACCGGGACAGGGTAATAATTCACCCCTCCACTTT.

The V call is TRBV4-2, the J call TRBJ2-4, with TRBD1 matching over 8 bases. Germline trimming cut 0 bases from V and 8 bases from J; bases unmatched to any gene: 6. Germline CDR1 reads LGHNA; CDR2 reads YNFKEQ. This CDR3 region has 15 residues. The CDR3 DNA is TGTGCCAGCAGCCAAGACAGGGGGCGCGAGGACATTCAGTACTTC. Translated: CASSQDRGREDIQYF.